Listed here are 9 T cell receptor beta chains from one sample, sequenced in a study of control samples from healthy donors and cancer patients. TCRdb keeps only in-frame clones here, not all; method: immunoSEQ multiplex PCR. The sample lists tens of thousands of clones, about 90% occurring once. What was sequenced was PBMCs. The receptors originated from a woman in her fifties or sixties with head and neck cancer.

The J gene is TRBJ1-2, the V gene TRBV19, with D unresolved. CDR3 size: 17 residues. V was shortened by 5 bases and J by 3 bases, with 22 bases between the two germline ends. CDR1 and CDR2 from the germline V gene are LNHDA and SQIVND (reference sequence). The CDR3 bases are TGTGCCAGTAGTCCATCCGGACGGCGCTTGGGAGACTATGGCTACACCTTC. It yields the protein CASSPSGRRLGDYGYTF.

The genes are TRBV7-3 and TRBJ2-3; D is undetermined. Germline V lookup: CDR1 SGHTA, CDR2 FQGTGA. V gave up 7 bases and J gave up 0 bases, with 11 bases separating them. This CDR3 is 14 amino acids long. This CDR3 is CASKTDVSTDTQYF. The CDR3 DNA reads as TGTGCCAGCAAGACCGACGTTAGCACAGATACGCAGTATTTT.

V gene TRBV29-1 combines with J gene TRBJ1-1; TRBD1 is a possible D gene (5 bases). V was trimmed by 6 bases and J by 4 bases, leaving 15 bases between them. This CDR3 spans 13 amino acids. Germline CDR1 SQVTM, CDR2 ANQGSEA. CDR3 loop: CSVGWGGGTEAFF. Here the CDR3 DNA reads TGCAGCGTAGGCTGGGGGGGAGGCACTGAAGCTTTCTTT. The entire variable domain, with the rest obtained from reference TRBV29-1 and TRBJ1-1, is as follows: SAVISQKPSRDICQRGTSLTIQCQVDSQVTMMFWYRQQPGQSLTLIATANQGSEATYESGFVIDKFPISRPNLTFSTLTVSNMSPEDSSIYLCSVGWGGGTEAFFGQGTRLTVV.

CDR3 sequence: CASSLQGTETQYF. The DNA of the CDR3 is TGTGCCAGCAGTCTACAGGGGACGGAGACCCAGTACTTC. V and J are TRBV11-3 and TRBJ2-5, with 7 bases that match TRBD1. Germline assignment: CDR1 SGHNT and CDR2 YENEEA. This CDR3 has 13 amino acids. The trim removed 6 bases at V and 5 bases at J, leaving 6 bases unmatched. The full variable domain, in which reference TRBV11-3 and TRBJ2-5 provide the parts outside the CDR3, is EAGVVQSPRYKIIEKKQPVAFWCNPISGHNTLYWYLQNLGQGPELLIRYENEEAVDDSQLPKDRFSAERLKGVDSTLKIQPAELGDSAVYLCASSLQGTETQYFGPGTRLLVL.

V and J are TRBV19 and TRBJ1-1; 7 positions match TRBD1. The CDR3 loop spans 24 amino acids. The germline V gene has CDR1 LNHDA and CDR2 SQIVND (reference sequence). V lost 3 bases to trimming and J lost 6 bases; unmatched junction nucleotides: 37. CDR3 DNA sequence: TGTGCCAGTAGTATTGCTACCTTTGGGAACCTCCCCGAATTAAAGGGGGCTTCTACTTCTGAAGCTTTCTTT. It yields the protein CASSIATFGNLPELKGASTSEAFF.

The chain couples TRBV6-5 to TRBJ2-2; weak D call: TRBD2 (5 bases). Looked up from germline, CDR1 is MNHEY and CDR2 is SVGAGI. The V and J ends lost 6 bases and 10 bases respectively, with 18 bases between them. There are 14 residues in the CDR3. The CDR3 loop reads CASRKLGLREELFF. The CDR3 DNA follows: TGTGCCAGCAGGAAACTAGGTCTCCGTGAGGAGCTGTTTTTT.

The chain couples TRBV5-6 to TRBJ1-1; no definite D call. This CDR3 has 13 amino acids. Looked up from germline, CDR1 is SGHDT and CDR2 is YYEEEE. The V end was cut by 4 bases, the J end by 7 bases, with 14 bases between. Written as DNA, the CDR3 is TGTGCCAGCAGCCTCGGGGTGAAGCTTGAAGCTTTCTTT. Its translation: CASSLGVKLEAFF.

This clone appeared once. CDR3 bases: TGTGCCAGCAGCCCCTACGGAGTAGCGGGAGGTAACACCGGGGAGCTGTTTTTT. This sequence encodes CASSPYGVAGGNTGELFF. The V gene is TRBV3-1 (or the pseudogene TRBV3-2), the J gene TRBJ2-2, with TRBD2 matching 10 bases. CDR1 is LGHDT and CDR2 is YNNKEL in the germline V gene (reference sequence). J lost 2 bases, V lost 4 bases, and 10 bases had no gene match. The CDR3 spans 18 residues.

The CDR3 DNA reads as TGTGCCAGCAGCTTCTGGGCGGGAGGGCAGTACGAGCAGTACTTC. Its protein is CASSFWAGGQYEQYF. The V gene is TRBV7-2, the J gene TRBJ2-7, with 9 bases identical to TRBD2. The length of the CDR3 is 15 residues. V was clipped by 3 bases and J by 4 bases; unmatched bases: 7. Germline CDR1 SGHTA, CDR2 FQGNSA.